This T cell receptor (beta chain) was sequenced in a study of OX40 agonist ivuxolimab in advanced cancers. Across the whole study: Head and neck, renal cell, melanoma or hepatocellular carcinoma were the cancers that dose-escalation patients had. Whole-study findings and limits: In the 0.1 to 3.0 mg/kg range, CD4+ and CD8+ blood T cells had expanded clonally by week 6. Normalized T-cell clonal expansion was also low in some nonresponders. Among the least clonally expanded were partial responders at 0.1-3.0 mg/kg.

The CDR3 sequence is 12 residues long. V shed 3 bases and J shed 5 bases, with 7 bases lying between them. From germline, CDR1 is MDHEN and CDR2 SYDVKM. This clone was seen more than once but under ten times. Its antigen is unknown. TCRdb keeps only in-frame clones here, not all; method: immunoSEQ multiplex PCR. The profile shows roughly 50,000 clones, around four fifths of them singletons. The TCR sequence derives from an adult with an advanced solid tumor such as melanoma, head and neck, liver or kidney cancer. Sample: CD4+ or CD8+ T cells sorted from blood, taken in a trial of the OX40 agonist ivuxolimab. The chain couples TRBV28 to TRBJ1-1; D uncertain. The CDR3, as DNA: TGTGCCAGCAGTTTGGCGAGGACTGAAGCTTTCTTT. It yields the protein CASSLARTEAFF.